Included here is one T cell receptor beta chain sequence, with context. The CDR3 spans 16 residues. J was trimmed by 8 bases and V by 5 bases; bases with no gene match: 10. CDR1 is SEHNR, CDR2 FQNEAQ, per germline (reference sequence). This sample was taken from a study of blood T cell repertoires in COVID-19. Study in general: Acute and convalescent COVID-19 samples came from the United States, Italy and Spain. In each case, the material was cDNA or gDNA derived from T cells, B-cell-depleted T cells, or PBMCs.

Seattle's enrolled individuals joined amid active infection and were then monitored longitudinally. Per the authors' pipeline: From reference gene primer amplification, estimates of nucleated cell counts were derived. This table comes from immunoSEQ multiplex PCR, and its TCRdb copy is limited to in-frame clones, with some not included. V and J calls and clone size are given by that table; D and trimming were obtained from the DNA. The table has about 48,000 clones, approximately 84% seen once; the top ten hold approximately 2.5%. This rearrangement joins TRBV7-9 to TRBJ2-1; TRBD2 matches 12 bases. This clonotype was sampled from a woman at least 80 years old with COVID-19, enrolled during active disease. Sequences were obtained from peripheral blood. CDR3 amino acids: CASSPPGTSGSDEQFF. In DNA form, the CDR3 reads TGTGCCAGCAGCCCCCCCGGGACTAGCGGGTCCGATGAGCAGTTCTTC.